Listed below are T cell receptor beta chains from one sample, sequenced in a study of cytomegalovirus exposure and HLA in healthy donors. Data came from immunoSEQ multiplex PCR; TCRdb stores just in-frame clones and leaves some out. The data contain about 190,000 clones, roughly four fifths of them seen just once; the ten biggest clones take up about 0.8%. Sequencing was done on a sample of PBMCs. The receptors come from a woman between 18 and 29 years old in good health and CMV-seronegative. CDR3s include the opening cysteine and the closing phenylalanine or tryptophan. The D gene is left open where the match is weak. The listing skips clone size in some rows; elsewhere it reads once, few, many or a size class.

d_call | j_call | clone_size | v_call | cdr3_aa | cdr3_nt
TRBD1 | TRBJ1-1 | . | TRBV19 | CASSILPGQGTEAFF | TGTGCCAGTAGTATACTTCCGGGACAGGGGACTGAAGCTTTCTTT
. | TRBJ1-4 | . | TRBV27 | CASSPLWLVGLRNEKLFF | TGTGCCAGCAGTCCATTATGGTTGGTGGGGCTGCGGAATGAAAAACTGTTTTTT
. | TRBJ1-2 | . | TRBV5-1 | CASSVGGIDYGYTF | TGCGCCAGCAGCGTCGGGGGAATAGACTATGGCTACACCTTC
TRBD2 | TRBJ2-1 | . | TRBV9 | CASSVDFGTIDEQFF | TGTGCCAGCAGCGTAGATTTTGGGACTATAGATGAGCAGTTCTTC
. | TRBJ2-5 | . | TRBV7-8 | CASSKILGWETQYF | TGTGCCAGCAGCAAAATACTAGGGTGGGAGACCCAGTACTTC
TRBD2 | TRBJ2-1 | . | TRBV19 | CASSTVLANSYNEQFF | TGTGCCAGTAGTACTGTACTAGCGAACTCCTACAATGAGCAGTTCTTC
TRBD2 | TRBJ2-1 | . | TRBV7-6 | CASSLGGGTYNEQFF | TGTGCCAGCAGCTTAGGGGGGGGTACCTACAATGAGCAGTTCTTC
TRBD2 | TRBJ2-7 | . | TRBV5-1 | CASSFGGGYEQYF | TGCGCCAGCAGCTTCGGGGGGGGCTACGAGCAGTACTTC
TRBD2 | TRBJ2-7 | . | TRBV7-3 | CASSPTAGGGYEQYF | TGTGCCAGCAGCCCCACCGCGGGAGGGGGGTACGAGCAGTACTTC
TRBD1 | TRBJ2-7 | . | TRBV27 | CATSGQPLYEQYF | TGTGCCACCTCGGGACAGCCTCTCTACGAGCAGTACTTC
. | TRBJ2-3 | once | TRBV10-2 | CASSESRGRGTDTQYF | TGCGCCAGCAGTGAGTCCCGAGGCAGGGGCACAGATACGCAGTATTTT
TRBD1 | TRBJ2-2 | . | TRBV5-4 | CASSRWTGTDTGELFF | TGTGCCAGCAGCCGATGGACAGGGACGGACACCGGGGAGCTGTTTTTT
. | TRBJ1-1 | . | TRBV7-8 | CASSSSVEAFF | TGTGCCAGCAGCTCGTCCGTTGAAGCTTTCTTT
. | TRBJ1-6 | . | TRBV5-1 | CALRTAQSSYNSPIHF | TGCGCCCTAAGGACAGCACAAAGCTCCTATAATTCACCCATCCACTTT
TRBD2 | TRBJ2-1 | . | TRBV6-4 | CASSDPGGGLNEQFF | TGTGCCAGCAGTGACCCGGGGGGGGGCTTGAATGAGCAGTTCTTC